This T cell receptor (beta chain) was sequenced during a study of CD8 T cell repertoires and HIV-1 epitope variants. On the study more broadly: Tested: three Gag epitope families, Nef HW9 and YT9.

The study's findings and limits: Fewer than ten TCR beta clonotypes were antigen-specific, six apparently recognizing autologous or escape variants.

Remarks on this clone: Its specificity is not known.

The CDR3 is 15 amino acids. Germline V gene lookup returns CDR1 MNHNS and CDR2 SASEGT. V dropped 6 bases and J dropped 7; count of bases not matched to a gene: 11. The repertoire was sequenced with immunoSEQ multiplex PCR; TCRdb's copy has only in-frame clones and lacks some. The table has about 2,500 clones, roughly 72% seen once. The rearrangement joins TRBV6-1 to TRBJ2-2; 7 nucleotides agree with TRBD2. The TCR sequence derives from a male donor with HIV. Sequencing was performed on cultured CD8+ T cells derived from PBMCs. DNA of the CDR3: TGTGCCAGCAGAGCGGGACTTATAACGGGCGGGGAGCTGTTTTTT. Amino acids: CASRAGLITGGELFF.